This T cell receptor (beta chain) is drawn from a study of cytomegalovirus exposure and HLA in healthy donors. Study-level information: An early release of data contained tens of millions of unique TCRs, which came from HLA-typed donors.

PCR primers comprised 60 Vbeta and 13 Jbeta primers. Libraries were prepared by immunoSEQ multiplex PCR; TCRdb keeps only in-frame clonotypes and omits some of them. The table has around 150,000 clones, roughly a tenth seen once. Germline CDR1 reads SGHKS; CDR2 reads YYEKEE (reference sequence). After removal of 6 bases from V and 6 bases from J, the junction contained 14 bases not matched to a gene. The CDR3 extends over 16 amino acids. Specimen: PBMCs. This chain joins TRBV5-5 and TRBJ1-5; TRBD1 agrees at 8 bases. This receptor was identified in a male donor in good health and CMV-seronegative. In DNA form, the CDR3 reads TGTGCCAGCAACTCCGGGTACGGACAGGGAGGTCAGCCCCAGCATTTT. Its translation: CASNSGYGQGGQPQHF.